These T cell receptor beta chains were read from a single sample in a study of blood T cell repertoires in COVID-19. Sequencing used immunoSEQ multiplex PCR; TCRdb keeps in-frame clones, though not all of them. The table includes some 530,000 clones, about 88% detected once. The sample comprised PBMCs or T cells enriched from blood (not recorded which). These receptors came from a woman in her fifties or sixties who had recovered from COVID-19. Each CDR3 is given with its conserved first and last residue. Each record gives: J gene, V gene, clone size, D gene, CDR3 protein, CDR3 DNA. The D gene is left open where the match is weak. A row's size may be missing; if present it is once, few, many or a size class.

TRBJ1-2,TRBV5-4,.,TRBD1,CASSPTGSGYGYTF,TGTGCCAGCAGCCCGACAGGGAGTGGCTATGGCTACACCTTC
TRBJ2-1,TRBV12-3/TRBV12-4,.,.,CASSFAVRLEQFF,TGTGCCAGCAGTTTTGCGGTCCGTCTTGAGCAGTTCTTC
TRBJ1-6,TRBV4-1,.,.,CASSQVQIHSPLHF,TGCGCCAGCAGCCAAGTTCAGATTCATTCACCCCTCCACTTT
TRBJ2-5,TRBV6-5,few,TRBD2,CASSSRGGGKTQYF,TGTGCCAGCAGTTCGCGGGGGGGCGGGAAGACCCAGTACTTC
TRBJ1-1,TRBV11-2,.,TRBD1,CASSSHRGKGTEAFF,TGTGCCAGCAGCTCCCACAGGGGGAAGGGCACTGAAGCTTTCTTT
TRBJ1-1,TRBV11-2,.,.,CASSWRQGTEAFF,TGTGCCAGCAGCTGGCGTCAGGGAACTGAAGCTTTCTTT
TRBJ2-5,TRBV5-1,.,.,CASSSQGGTETQYF,TGCGCCAGCAGCTCACAGGGGGGGACGGAGACCCAGTACTTC
TRBJ2-7,TRBV5-1,.,TRBD1,CASSKQGKSSYEQYF,TGCGCCAGCAGCAAACAGGGGAAAAGCTCCTACGAGCAGTACTTC
TRBJ2-3,TRBV15,.,TRBD2,CATSRGSSGGTDTQYF,TGTGCCACCAGCAGAGGGAGTAGCGGGGGCACAGATACGCAGTATTTT
TRBJ1-1,TRBV29-1,.,TRBD1,CSVSRGTEAFF,TGCAGCGTGAGCAGGGGGACTGAAGCTTTCTTT
TRBJ1-2,TRBV13,.,.,CASSPDGGMPGNYGYTF,TGTGCCAGCAGCCCCGACGGGGGAATGCCGGGAAACTATGGCTACACCTTC
TRBJ1-4,TRBV10-3,.,.,CAISESLTNEKLFF,TGTGCCATCAGTGAAAGCTTAACTAATGAAAAACTGTTTTTT
TRBJ1-1,TRBV3-1/TRBV3-2,.,.,CASSHWGGPMNTEAFF,TGTGCCAGCAGCCATTGGGGCGGCCCCATGAACACTGAAGCTTTCTTT
TRBJ1-2,TRBV6-1,.,.,CASSEAYRATNYGYTF,TGTGCCAGCAGTGAGGCCTACAGGGCAACTAACTATGGCTACACCTTC
TRBJ2-6,TRBV9,.,.,CASSPYSSGANVLTF,TGTGCCAGCAGCCCCTACAGTTCTGGGGCCAACGTCCTGACTTTC
TRBJ2-5,TRBV2,.,TRBD1,CASSGVPDRVRRETQYF,TGTGCCAGCAGTGGGGTCCCAGACAGGGTCCGCCGAGAGACCCAGTACTTC
TRBJ1-2,TRBV24-1,.,TRBD1,CATSDRTGGTNYGYTF,TGTGCCACCAGTGACCGGACAGGGGGGACTAACTATGGCTACACCTTC
TRBJ1-3,TRBV2,.,.,CASRVGLGGSGNTIYF,TGTGCCAGCAGGGTCGGACTGGGGGGATCTGGAAACACCATATATTTT
TRBJ1-5,TRBV2,once,.,CASSRWGDQPQHF,TGTGCCAGCAGTAGGTGGGGGGATCAGCCCCAGCATTTT
TRBJ2-3,TRBV4-2,.,TRBD2,CASSQDKTSDTDTQYF,TGTGCCAGCAGCCAAGATAAGACTAGCGACACAGATACGCAGTATTTT
TRBJ1-2,TRBV28,few,TRBD1,CASILRDRVWGANYGYTF,TGTGCCAGCATCCTCCGGGACAGGGTTTGGGGAGCTAACTATGGCTACACCTTC
TRBJ1-4,TRBV5-1,.,.,CASSFGRPTNEKLFF,TGCGCCAGCAGCTTTGGGCGACCAACTAATGAAAAACTGTTTTTT